This T cell receptor (beta chain) was identified during a study of cytomegalovirus exposure and HLA in healthy donors. Study conclusions and caveats: Exclusion as indistinguishable affected some V segments, including TRBV6-2 and TRBV6-3.

About this clone: What it recognizes is unknown.

This CDR3 region has 16 residues. V shed 0 bases and J 0 bases; nucleotides not matched to a gene: 4. CDR1 is SGHRS and CDR2 is YFSETQ in the germline V gene. A multiplex PCR was run with 60 Vbeta primers and 13 Jbeta primers. Clones were sequenced by immunoSEQ multiplex PCR, and TCRdb holds only the in-frame ones, with some missing. In all, the sample yields approximately 190,000 clones. The clonotype was recovered from a man aged 25 to 40 in good health and CMV-seronegative. This chain links TRBV5-1 with TRBJ1-2; 8 bases map to TRBD1. Sequencing input: PBMCs. The CDR3 DNA reads as TGCGCCAGCAGCTTGGGACAGGGGCTGTCTAACTATGGCTACACCTTC. Residues: CASSLGQGLSNYGYTF.